One TCR beta chain is described in this entry. The data belong to a study of OX40 agonist ivuxolimab in advanced cancers. Study as a whole: Patients received the agonistic anti-OX40 (CD134) antibody ivuxolimab. Having had anti-PD-1, anti-PD-L1 or anti-CTLA-4 therapy before was allowed, and about 42% had some.

TCRdb keeps only in-frame clones here, not all; method: immunoSEQ multiplex PCR. The sample contains about 23,000 clones, around 84% of which appear only once. CDR1 is MDHEN, CDR2 SYDVKM, per germline. V was shortened by 4 bases and J by 3 bases, with 9 bases between the two germline ends. The CDR3 has 13 amino acids. The sample consisted of CD4+ or CD8+ T cells sorted from blood, taken in a trial of the OX40 agonist ivuxolimab. The TCR originated in an adult with an advanced solid tumor such as melanoma, head and neck, liver or kidney cancer. The V and J genes are TRBV28 and TRBJ1-2; a possible D gene is TRBD1 (5 bases). CDR3: CASSYQQDYGYTF. The CDR3 DNA reads TGTGCCAGCAGTTACCAACAGGACTATGGCTACACCTTC.